Each of the 13 T cell receptor beta chains below was sequenced from the same sample in a study of identical twins (dated by TCRdb to the mid-2010s). Preparation of the library involved 5' RACE. The sequencing machine was an Illumina HiSeq 2000. TCRdb took the public reads, trimmed them with fastp at Q25, ran MiXCR for clone calling and kept in-frame beta chains. Rows merge per CDR3 protein into single entries with the most common DNA and genes. Across this sample there are about 1.7 million distinct CDR3 sequences, with about 30% seen only once. The ten largest make up roughly 0.3% of the sample. The sequenced sample consisted of cord blood. The receptors shown here come from a newborn girl in good health.

The gene calls are TRBV7-9 and TRBJ1-2; tentative D call: TRBD1 (6 bases). Trimming cost V 4 bases and J 5 bases, with 17 bases left between them. CDR1 is SEHNR, CDR2 FQNEAQ, per germline (reference sequence). This CDR3 is built from 15 residues. CDR3 residues: CASSSFRTASYGYTF. The CDR3 DNA is TGTGCCAGCAGCTCTTTTAGGACAGCCTCGTATGGCTACACCTTC.

The CDR3 is CASSPQTWNTEAFF. CDR3 nucleotide sequence: TGTGCCAGCAGCCCCCAAACATGGAACACTGAAGCTTTCTTT. This chain joins TRBV7-9 and TRBJ1-1, with unresolved D. In germline, CDR1 is SEHNR, CDR2 FQNEAQ (reference sequence). Trimming removed 5 bases from V and 1 base from J, with 11 bases in between. CDR3 length: 14 residues.

This clonotype was detected only a few times. This CDR3 reads CSPLLDRSFGYTF. The DNA for the CDR3 is TGCAGTCCCCTTCTCGACAGGAGCTTTGGCTACACCTTC. The V gene is TRBV20-1, the J gene TRBJ1-2, with D possibly TRBD1 on 6 matching bases. Germline CDR1 and CDR2: DFQATT and SNEGSKA (reference sequence). This CDR3 is 13 amino acids long. V lost 8 bases to trimming and J lost 7 bases, with 20 bases between them.

This chain's CDR3 is CASSLEYTNEQYF. The CDR3 DNA follows: TGTGCCAGCAGCTTAGAGTATACAAATGAGCAGTACTTC. The V gene is TRBV11-2, the J gene TRBJ2-1; no clear D gene. The end of the DNA aligns better with TRBJ2-7, so the J call may be wrong. The CDR3 is 13 amino acids. Germline V CDR1 and CDR2: SGHAT, FQNNGV.

V usage is TRBV5-6 and J usage is TRBJ2-7; 7 nucleotides match TRBD2. The CDR3 loop spans 14 amino acids. V dropped 2 bases and J dropped 7; count of bases not matched to a gene: 9. CDR1 SGHDT and CDR2 YYEEEE come from the germline V gene. The CDR3 protein is CASSLGRDYNEQYF. DNA of the CDR3: TGTGCCAGCAGCTTAGGGAGGGATTACAATGAGCAGTACTTC.

This clonotype was found a few times. The gene calls are TRBV7-9 and TRBJ2-1, with 12 bases lining up with TRBD2. Germline V gives CDR1 SEHNR, CDR2 FQNEAQ (reference sequence). V lost 2 bases, J lost 1 base, and 12 bases stayed unmatched. This CDR3 region has 20 residues. In nucleotides, the CDR3 is TGTGCCAGCAGCTTATCATGGGGGACTAGCGGGCCACGATCCTACAATGAGCAGTTCTTC. Encoded protein: CASSLSWGTSGPRSYNEQFF.

About this clonotype itself: The junction departs from germline at one end; a sequencing error may be responsible. The chain recombines TRBV11-2 with TRBJ2-1; 12 bases match TRBD2. Germline V gene data show CDR1 as SGHAT and CDR2 as FQNNGV. The CDR3 length is 18 residues. The CDR3 is CASSLRTSGMPYYDEQFF. The CDR3 bases are TGTGCCAGCAGCTTAAGGACTAGCGGGATGCCTTACTACGATGAGCAGTTCTTC.

J is TRBJ2-7 and V is TRBV7-2; 11 bases fit TRBD2. Germline V CDR1 and CDR2: SGHTA, FQGNSA. The length of the CDR3 is 14 residues. Unmatched junction bases numbered 3, after V lost 4 bases and J lost 4 bases. This CDR3 is CASSSVAGGYEQYF. In DNA form, the CDR3 reads TGTGCCAGCAGCTCCGTAGCGGGGGGGTACGAGCAGTACTTC. The variable domain in full, with the rest retrieved from reference TRBV7-2 and TRBJ2-7, is GAGVSQSPSNKVTEKGKDVELRCDPISGHTALYWYRQSLGQGLEFLIYFQGNSAPDKSGLPSDRFSAERTGGSVSTLTIQRTQQEDSAVYLCASSSVAGGYEQYFGPGTRLTVT.

The V gene is TRBV20-1, the J gene TRBJ2-1; no definite D call. Trimming left V 5 bases short and J 7 bases short, with 15 bases between. This CDR3 comprises 13 residues. Germline CDR1 reads DFQATT; CDR2 reads SNEGSKA (reference sequence). The DNA for the CDR3 is TGCAGTGCTCTAGTATCGAGTCTTAATGAGCAGTTCTTC. Encoded protein: CSALVSSLNEQFF.

This clonotype appeared a few times. This chain uses TRBV9 with TRBJ1-6, with D maybe TRBD1 (6 bases). The CDR3 is 15 amino acids. The V gene's germline CDR1 is SGDLS and CDR2 YYNGEE. The ends were cut back, 0 bases at V and 7 bases at J, with 11 bases in the middle. The CDR3 reads CASSVGNRDNSPLHF. The CDR3 DNA is TGTGCCAGCAGCGTAGGGAACAGGGACAATTCACCCCTCCACTTT.

V gene TRBV28 combines with J gene TRBJ1-6; TRBD1 matches at 7 bases. Trimming removed 4 bases from V and 6 bases from J; junction bases left unmatched: 3. In germline, CDR1 is MDHEN, CDR2 SYDVKM. This CDR3 comprises 14 residues. The CDR3 DNA sequence: TGTGCCAGCAGTTCGGGACAGATTAATTCACCCCTCCACTTT. As protein: CASSSGQINSPLHF.

Remarks on this clonotype: A read error may account for a junction end that differs from germline. V gene TRBV10-3 combines with J gene TRBJ1-2; D is perhaps TRBD1 (6 bases). The CDR3 extends over 15 amino acids. Germline values: CDR1 ENHRY, CDR2 SYGVKD. The CDR3 region has the DNA TGTGCCATCAGTCGGGCGCGAGGGGACAACTATGGCTACATCTTC. It translates to CAISRARGDNYGYIF.

This clonotype was observed a handful of times. The chain combines TRBV7-9 with TRBJ1-3; D uncertain. This CDR3 is built from 13 residues. Germline V lookup: CDR1 SEHNR, CDR2 FQNEAQ (reference sequence). Trimming cost V 9 bases and J 1 base, with 10 bases left between them. This CDR3 is CASSPGSGNTIYF. CDR3 sequence (DNA): TGTGCCAGTAGCCCAGGATCTGGAAACACCATATATTTT.